Each of the 20 T cell receptor beta chains below was sequenced from the same sample in a study of Ad26.COV2.S vaccination and SARS-CoV-2 variants (dated by TCRdb to the early 2020s). Receptors were amplified or captured by the immunoSEQ multiplex PCR assay. Not all clones reach the TCRdb copy of this immuneACCESS table, which keeps in-frame sequences only. Checked studies attribute under half of the gap to unresolved V genes and leave the rest unexplained. The sample table shows approximately 500,000 clones, and roughly 89% are seen once. 13% of the sample is held by the ten biggest clonotypes. The sample's treatment or condition, from its label and the paper: some 20 received Ad26.COV2.S at low or high dose, single or two shots; 5 received placebo; per-sample allocation not given. Repertoires of vaccine and placebo recipients were sequenced from samples taken on day 63 after the first injection.

The starting material was peripheral blood, obtained in a trial of Ad26.COV2.S vaccine versus placebo. All receptors come from a person between 18 and 59 years old who received the Ad26.COV2.S COVID-19 vaccine or a placebo.

The V gene is TRBV11-3, the J gene TRBJ2-1, with D tentatively TRBD1 or TRBD2 (6 bases each). The CDR3 sequence is 15 residues long. Germline V gene data show CDR1 as SGHNT and CDR2 as YENEEA. The V end was cut by 5 bases, the J end by 5 bases, with 16 bases between. The DNA of the CDR3 is TGTGCCAGCAGCCACAGGGCGGGGAGCAACAATGAGCAGTTCTTC. Translated, it gives CASSHRAGSNNEQFF.

The chain combines TRBV7-3 with TRBJ2-3, with 7 nucleotides matching TRBD1. Germline V gene sequence: CDR1 SGHTA, CDR2 FQGTGA. The V gene end was trimmed by 1 base and the J gene end by 5 bases; junction bases not matched to a gene: 3. The CDR3 covers 14 residues. The CDR3, as DNA: TGTGCCAGCAGCTTAATGGGGACAGTAGATACGCAGTATTTT. It yields the protein CASSLMGTVDTQYF.

This clone was seen once. The chain recombines TRBV7-2 with TRBJ2-1, with a tentative D call TRBD1 (5 bases). The length of the CDR3 is 14 residues. The germline V and J ends were trimmed by 3 bases and 10 bases, with 16 bases remaining between them. Germline V lookup: CDR1 SGHTA, CDR2 FQGNSA. The CDR3 DNA reads as TGTGCCAGCAGCTTGCCGGACACAGCCATGGAGCAGTTCTTC. Amino acids: CASSLPDTAMEQFF.

The rearrangement links TRBV7-8 to TRBJ1-2; 8 bases line up with TRBD1. The V gene's germline CDR1 is SGHVS and CDR2 FQNEAQ. This CDR3 has 17 residues. V lost 1 base and J lost 1; bases outside the gene matches: 8. CDR3 residues: CASSLGAGGTLNYGYTF. The DNA for the CDR3 is TGTGCCAGCAGCTTAGGGGCAGGGGGCACTCTTAACTATGGCTACACCTTC.

This sequence joins TRBV5-4 and TRBJ2-1; TRBD1 might be the D (5 bases). Trimming left V 0 bases short and J 4 bases short, with 17 bases between. CDR1 is SGHNT, CDR2 YYREEE, per germline (reference sequence). This CDR3 is built from 17 residues. CDR3 loop: CASSLEGFSRTYNEQFF. The CDR3 DNA follows: TGTGCCAGCAGCTTGGAGGGGTTTAGCAGAACTTACAATGAGCAGTTCTTC.

The gene calls are TRBV28 and TRBJ1-2, with D perhaps matching TRBD1 (5 bases). V was clipped by 4 bases and J by 1 base, with 16 bases between them. CDR3 length: 16 amino acids. Germline V gives CDR1 MDHEN, CDR2 SYDVKM. As DNA, the CDR3 is TGTGCCAGCAGTTACTCCGGGACGGCTGTTAACTATGGCTACACCTTC. Its protein product is CASSYSGTAVNYGYTF.

The genes are TRBV6-5 and TRBJ1-1; D gene ambiguous. The V end was cut by 5 bases, the J end by 1 base, with 5 bases between. The V gene's germline CDR1 is MNHEY and CDR2 SVGAGI. CDR3 length equals 12 residues. The CDR3 reads CASSPGNTEAFF. The CDR3 bases are TGTGCCAGCAGTCCTGGGAACACTGAAGCTTTCTTT.

The chain's CDR3 is CASSFSGGSLVREQFF. The CDR3 nucleotides are TGTGCCAGCAGCTTTTCCGGCGGGAGCTTAGTTCGTGAGCAGTTCTTC. The chain employs TRBV11-2 and TRBJ2-1, with 7 bases that match TRBD2. The CDR3 totals 16 residues. Germline-derived CDR1 and CDR2 are SGHAT and FQNNGV. V shed 3 bases, J shed 9 bases, and the junction held 14 bases outside the gene matches. The variable domain in full, with the rest retrieved from reference TRBV11-2 and TRBJ2-1, is EAGVAQSPRYKIIEKRQSVAFWCNPISGHATLYWYQQILGQGPKLLIQFQNNGVVDDSQLPKDRFSAERLKGVDSTLKIQPAKLEDSAVYLCASSFSGGSLVREQFFGPGTRLTVL.

Written as DNA, the CDR3 is TGTGCCAGCGGTCGGGGTTTGGGAGGCCGCTCCTCCTACAATGAGCAGTTCTTC. It translates to CASGRGLGGRSSYNEQFF. The chain couples TRBV7-9 to TRBJ2-1, with a tentative D call TRBD2 (6 bases). Germline CDR1 reads SEHNR; CDR2 reads FQNEAQ (reference sequence). The CDR3 sequence is 18 residues long. The germline V and J ends were trimmed by 8 bases and 0 bases, with 23 bases remaining between them.

The rearrangement links TRBV7-8 to TRBJ2-5; 7 nucleotides agree with TRBD1. Germline CDR1 reads SGHVS; CDR2 reads FQNEAQ. The ends lost 5 bases at V and 6 bases at J; junction bases unmatched: 6. This CDR3 contains 13 residues. CDR3 nucleotide sequence: TGTGCCAGCAGCCGGGACAGTTTACAGACCCAGTACTTC. Translating it yields CASSRDSLQTQYF.

CDR3 sequence reads: CASSLGPRLGGELFF. DNA for the CDR3: TGTGCCAGCAGCTTAGGTCCCCGGTTAGGCGGGGAGCTGTTTTTT. The chain is built from TRBV7-3 and TRBJ2-2; D is undetermined. Germline-derived CDR1 and CDR2 are SGHTA and FQGTGA. The CDR3 length is 15 residues. The germline V and J ends were trimmed by 2 bases and 7 bases, with 14 bases remaining between them.

This rearrangement joins TRBV10-1 to TRBJ2-3; D remains unclear. CDR1 is WNHNN, CDR2 SYGVQD, per germline (reference sequence). Trimming took 10 bases from V and 0 from J, leaving 14 bases between them. This CDR3 comprises 14 residues. CDR3 sequence reads: CATRIGSSTDTQYF. The CDR3 bases are TGCGCCACCAGGATAGGGTCTAGCACAGATACGCAGTATTTT.

The chain's CDR3 is CASSVGAGGELFF. As DNA, the CDR3 is TGTGCCAGCAGTGTTGGGGCAGGCGGGGAGCTGTTTTTT. This chain uses TRBV25-1 with TRBJ2-2, with a possible D match to TRBD1 (5 bases). Trimming stripped 4 bases from V and 7 bases from J, with 10 bases between. The CDR3 extends over 13 amino acids. Per the germline V gene, CDR1 is MGHDK and CDR2 is SYGVNS. The complete variable domain, with remaining parts taken from reference TRBV25-1 and TRBJ2-2, reads EADIYQTPRYLVIGTGKKITLECSQTMGHDKMYWYQQDPGMELHLIHYSYGVNSTEKGDLSSESTVSRIRTEHFPLTLESARPSHTSQYLCASSVGAGGELFFGEGSRLTVL.

J is TRBJ2-4 and V is TRBV6-2 or TRBV6-3; the D gene could be TRBD1 or TRBD2 (7 bases each). This CDR3 is 15 amino acids long. The V gene lost 2 bases and the J gene lost 5 bases, with 13 bases spanning the gap. Germline V CDR1 and CDR2: MNHEY, SVGEGT. The DNA of the CDR3 is TGTGCCAGCAGTTACCCGACAGGGAGGGAAAACATTCAGTACTTC. Its translation: CASSYPTGRENIQYF.

This chain joins TRBV27 and TRBJ2-7; no clear D gene. Trimming cost V 5 bases and J 0 bases, with 14 bases left between them. The CDR3 totals 15 residues. Germline-derived CDR1 and CDR2 are MNHEY and SMNVEV (reference sequence). CDR3 bases: TGTGCCAGCAGTCCCCAGCGTCTGAGCTCCTACGAGCAGTACTTC. Protein product: CASSPQRLSSYEQYF.

The rearrangement uses TRBV7-2 and TRBJ2-3; 7 bases fit TRBD1. CDR1 and CDR2 from the germline V gene are SGHTA and FQGNSA. This CDR3 is 13 amino acids long. The J segment lost 7 bases and the V segment lost 4 bases, leaving 5 bases of the junction unmatched. The chain's CDR3 is CASSSQGQYTQYF. Here the CDR3 DNA reads TGTGCCAGCAGCTCGCAGGGACAGTATACGCAGTATTTT. Complete variable domain (other parts from reference TRBV7-2 and TRBJ2-3): GAGVSQSPSNKVTEKGKDVELRCDPISGHTALYWYRQSLGQGLEFLIYFQGNSAPDKSGLPSDRFSAERTGGSVSTLTIQRTQQEDSAVYLCASSSQGQYTQYFGPGTRLTVL.

There are a few counts of this clone. Within the sample, other DNA sequences also encode this same CDR3. The rearrangement uses TRBV18 and TRBJ1-1, with D unclear. CDR3 length equals 13 residues. Germline loops: CDR1 KGHSH, CDR2 LQKENI. V shed 1 base and J shed 3 bases, with 6 bases lying between them. In DNA form, the CDR3 reads TGTGCCAGCTCACCACTTGGGGACACTGAAGCTTTCTTT. Protein sequence: CASSPLGDTEAFF.

This clone was detected once. This chain uses TRBV5-1 with TRBJ2-7, with D tentatively TRBD1 (5 bases). The germline V gene encodes CDR1 SGHRS and CDR2 YFSETQ. The CDR3 sequence is 14 residues long. The V end lost 1 base, the J end lost 5 bases, and 13 bases lay between the germline ends. CDR3 region: CASSLQDMLDEQYF. The DNA of the CDR3 is TGCGCCAGCAGCTTGCAGGACATGTTGGACGAGCAGTACTTC. Using reference TRBV5-1 and TRBJ2-7 for the parts outside the CDR3, the full variable domain is KAGVTQTPRYLIKTRGQQVTLSCSPISGHRSVSWYQQTPGQGLQFLFEYFSETQRNKGNFPGRFSGRQFSNSRSEMNVSTLELGDSALYLCASSLQDMLDEQYFGPGTRLTVT.

This sequence joins TRBV19 and TRBJ2-2; D unresolved. The CDR3 runs to 12 residues. CDR1 is LNHDA, CDR2 SQIVND, per germline (reference sequence). Trimming pared 3 bases from V and 6 bases from J, leaving 5 bases between. Here the CDR3 DNA reads TGTGCCAGTAGTATGTTCTCCGGGGAGCTGTTTTTT. Its translation is CASSMFSGELFF.

The chain is built from TRBV28 and TRBJ2-7, with D perhaps TRBD1 (6 bases). V was cut by 5 bases and J by 2 bases, with 10 bases left in between. CDR3 length: 13 amino acids. The germline CDR1 and CDR2 sequences are MDHEN and SYDVKM. The CDR3 nucleotides read TGTGCCAGCAGTCCACAGGGCCCCTACGAGCAGTACTTC. As protein: CASSPQGPYEQYF. The complete variable domain, with remaining parts taken from reference TRBV28 and TRBJ2-7, reads DVKVTQSSRYLVKRTGEKVFLECVQDMDHENMFWYRQDPGLGLRLIYFSYDVKMKEKGDIPEGYSVSREKKERFSLILESASTNQTSMYLCASSPQGPYEQYFGPGTRLTVT.